Listed below are T cell receptor beta chains from one sample, sequenced in a study of cytomegalovirus exposure and HLA in healthy donors. Only in-frame clones appear in the TCRdb table, and some are missing; sequencing was by immunoSEQ multiplex PCR. The sample consists of more than 150,000 clones, roughly 82% of them appearing once. Material for sequencing was PBMCs. The receptors stem from a girl aged 2 to 9 in good health and CMV-seropositive. CDR3s leave out the opening cysteine and the closing phenylalanine or tryptophan.

TRBV5-1	TRBJ2-7	12	ASSGTGTRDQKY
TRBV28	TRBJ2-1	12	ASSSAGDYNEQF
TRBV9	TRBJ2-1	10	ASSVGGDEQF
TRBV6-1	TRBJ2-1	12	ASRGLISNNEQF
TRBV12-5	TRBJ2-5	11	ASGLHGRGTQY
TRBV19	TRBJ1-2	13	ASSIGPGTVYGYT
TRBV10-3	TRBJ2-7	12	AISPGGIRYEQY
TRBV6-1	TRBJ2-7	11	ASSEGQTYEQY
TRBV15	TRBJ1-5	13	ATSRDRASGQPQH
TRBV5-1	TRBJ2-7	9	ASSLGLEQY
TRBV28	TRBJ1-5	12	ASRGDYSNQPQH
TRBV15	TRBJ2-1	15	ATSDVTRGTGDNEQF
TRBV27	TRBJ2-1	14	ASSRLGDSSYNEQF
TRBV29-1	TRBJ1-2	10	SAGEAHYGYT
TRBV28	TRBJ2-1	11	ASSSGLYSEQF
TRBV19	TRBJ2-7	11	ASSVTGAYEQY
TRBV6-1	TRBJ1-1	11	ASSRDRNTEAF
TRBV4-1	TRBJ1-1	12	ASSQEDTETEAF
TRBV14	TRBJ2-7	14	ASSPFPGQGQYEQY
TRBV7-8	TRBJ1-1	15	ASSSDRLWTVTPAAF
TRBV7-9	TRBJ2-6	15	ASSQYERGTGANVLT
TRBV30	TRBJ1-2	10	ASAGADYGYT
TRBV28	TRBJ1-5	10	ASSPNNQPQH
TRBV13	TRBJ1-1	16	ASSLVYRGEHSNTEAF
TRBV6-6	TRBJ2-7	13	ASSYQGQGVDEQY
TRBV19	TRBJ1-5	15	ASSTPGQGASNQPQH
TRBV7-9	TRBJ2-3	12	ASSLARSTDTQY